A selection of T cell receptor beta chains follows, all from one sample in a study of follicular helper T cells after annual influenza vaccination. The table came from immunoSEQ multiplex PCR; TCRdb's copy has only in-frame clones and leaves some out. The repertoire has about 27,000 clones, roughly 80% of them found once; the top ten carry roughly 1.3%. The specimen comprised CXCR5+ CD38- circulating T follicular helper cells from blood, sampled on the day of influenza vaccination. These receptor sequences come from an adult who received the influenza vaccine. The CDR3 runs from the conserved cysteine through the conserved F or W. The D gene is left open where the match is weak. Clone size is given for some rows only: seen once, a few or many times, or a class if the clone is expanded.

abundance | j_gene | d_gene | v_gene | CDR3aa
NA | TRBJ1-5 | NA | TRBV4-1 | CASSQGGRGASNQPQHF
NA | TRBJ2-7 | TRBD2 | TRBV6-1 | CASAGTRNHEQYF
few | TRBJ2-1 | TRBD2 | TRBV19 | CASSIPSGRAQFF
NA | TRBJ1-2 | TRBD1 | TRBV4-2 | CASSQSSSDRSGYTF
medium-sized | TRBJ1-3 | NA | TRBV5-5 | CASSSGQLGNTIYF
few | TRBJ1-2 | TRBD1 | TRBV6-1 | CASSEAPGQGVYGYTF
few | TRBJ1-4 | TRBD1 | TRBV2 | CASSTTGGANEKLFF
once | TRBJ1-2 | TRBD1 | TRBV6-6 | CASSPRGATPYGYTF
NA | TRBJ2-3 | TRBD2 | TRBV7-2 | CASSPGTSRQQDTQYF
NA | TRBJ1-5 | NA | TRBV27 | CASSRGGAGQPQHF
NA | TRBJ2-3 | TRBD2 | TRBV6-4 | CASSEGGGATDTQYF
NA | TRBJ1-5 | NA | TRBV19 | CASSIRPSDSRSQPQHF
NA | TRBJ1-5 | NA | TRBV7-9 | CASSFGHNQPQHF
few | TRBJ1-1 | TRBD1 | TRBV18 | CASSPGIETGWAFF
NA | TRBJ2-1 | TRBD2 | TRBV28 | CASSFVGLAGLQFF
NA | TRBJ2-4 | TRBD2 | TRBV19 | CASSIAGGPKNIQYF
few | TRBJ1-1 | NA | TRBV2 | CASKLGPSNEAFF
NA | TRBJ2-1 | NA | TRBV7-8 | CASSLGGLIGNEQFF
NA | TRBJ1-2 | NA | TRBV5-6 | CASSSQGPGVYGYTF
NA | TRBJ2-3 | NA | TRBV5-1 | CASSQKQRSTATDTQYF
NA | TRBJ2-1 | TRBD1 | TRBV14 | CASSQFLGQGKDEQFF
NA | TRBJ2-1 | NA | TRBV28 | CASSLTGSYNEQFF
NA | NA | NA | TRBV7-2 | CASKRGYSNYEQYF
NA | TRBJ2-4 | TRBD2 | TRBV4-2 | CASSQELRVAGGRNIQYF
NA | TRBJ2-6 | NA | TRBV19 | CASSIGGAGANVLTF
NA | TRBJ2-7 | NA | TRBV7-6 | CASSFLGQKSSYEQYF
NA | TRBJ2-1 | NA | TRBV19 | CASSLSHRIPYNEQFF
few | TRBJ2-7 | NA | TRBV2 | CASSLGTRFEQYF
NA | TRBJ1-3 | NA | TRBV28 | CASSPLARRNFGNTIYF
few | TRBJ1-2 | TRBD1 | TRBV27 | CASSFREQGRRGYTF
few | TRBJ2-2 | NA | TRBV7-9 | CASSAQLAAGELFF
NA | TRBJ1-1 | NA | TRBV6-1 | CASRDPGVATEAFF
NA | TRBJ1-2 | NA | TRBV6-4 | CASRETGYGGYTF
NA | TRBJ2-1 | NA | TRBV11-2 | CASRPPGLSYNEQFF
NA | TRBJ2-7 | NA | TRBV11-2 | CASSLQVYEQYF
NA | TRBJ1-2 | NA | TRBV7-9 | CASSRDTYGYTF
NA | TRBJ2-7 | TRBD1 | TRBV6-5 | CASSSPGQGRYEQYF
NA | TRBJ2-7 | TRBD1 | TRBV6-6 | CASSRAGQGLSYEQYF
NA | TRBJ2-3 | NA | TRBV5-1 | CASSEPGAQYTQYF
NA | TRBJ2-3 | NA | TRBV5-1 | CASSLLINTDTQYF
NA | TRBJ2-7 | NA | TRBV7-9 | CASSGQLSSYEQYF
NA | TRBJ1-1 | NA | TRBV7-2 | CASSLYSGNTEAFF
NA | TRBJ1-6 | NA | TRBV5-4 | CATGEASSYNSPLHF
NA | TRBJ2-7 | TRBD1 | TRBV30 | CACTPGTGFDEQYF
NA | TRBJ2-3 | TRBD2 | TRBV2 | CASSAPPGLEGTDTQYF
NA | TRBJ2-3 | NA | TRBV6-5 | CASSYSSRARDTQYF
NA | TRBJ1-1 | TRBD1 | TRBV28 | CATGGSSTEAFF
NA | TRBJ2-3 | NA | TRBV6-1 | CASSGDSTDTQYF
NA | TRBJ2-5 | NA | TRBV28 | CASSRTVGETQYF
NA | TRBJ1-2 | TRBD1 | TRBV18 | CASSPRTGFGETGNYGYTF
NA | TRBJ2-3 | TRBD2 | TRBV2 | CASNRGDPGDTQYF
NA | TRBJ2-7 | TRBD1 | TRBV4-1 | CASSQVQTGTASYEQYF
NA | TRBJ2-7 | TRBD2 | TRBV2 | CASSEATSGNPYEQYF